A single sample gave rise to the 26 T cell receptor beta chains below, sequenced in a study of a mutant IDH1 vaccine in newly diagnosed glioma. Time point given: baseline, week 1 (first vaccination visit). Treatment given: pre-vaccination baseline after standard-of-care therapy. Measured with immunoSEQ multiplex PCR; TCRdb has only the in-frame clones, and not every one. Altogether approximately 88,000 clones are present, about 80% being singletons, with the ten largest covering approximately 7.6%. The specimen was PBMCs, collected from a glioma patient treated with radiotherapy, temozolomide or both. The receptors come from a man aged 35-49 years with glioma.

V usage is TRBV15 and J usage is TRBJ2-2, with D perhaps being TRBD1 or TRBD2 (6 bases each). Germline lookup yields CDR1 LNHNV and CDR2 YYDKDF (reference sequence). Deletions cut 0 bases from V and 4 bases from J, with 15 bases between. This CDR3 has 17 residues. The CDR3 loop is CATSRDMGGSSTGELFF. The CDR3 coding sequence is TGTGCCACCAGCAGAGATATGGGGGGCTCATCCACCGGGGAGCTGTTTTTT. Filled out from reference TRBV15 and TRBJ2-2, the complete variable domain reads DAMVIQNPRYQVTQFGKPVTLSCSQTLNHNVMYWYQQKSSQAPKLLFHYYDKDFNNEADTPDNFQSRRPNTSFCFLDIRSPGLGDTAMYLCATSRDMGGSSTGELFFGEGSRLTVL.

There are a few counts of this clone. The chain recombines TRBV19 with TRBJ1-6, with 8 bases fitting TRBD1. The CDR3 totals 20 residues. V gave up 3 bases and J gave up 0 bases; unmatched junction bases: 13. CDR1 and CDR2 (germline): LNHDA, SQIVND (reference sequence). This CDR3 is CASSIRGQAPGSSYNSPLHF. The CDR3, as DNA: TGTGCCAGTAGTATTCGGGGACAGGCCCCCGGTTCCTCCTATAATTCACCCCTCCACTTT.

The chain carries TRBV9 and TRBJ1-1, with D unresolved. Trimming stripped 2 bases from V and 1 base from J, with 6 bases between. Germline CDR1 reads SGDLS; CDR2 reads YYNGEE. The CDR3 runs 13 residues. The CDR3: CASSVWGNTEAFF. The CDR3 bases are TGTGCCAGCAGCGTTTGGGGGAACACTGAAGCTTTCTTT.

This clone was seen more than once but under ten times. This chain uses TRBV2 with TRBJ1-5, with D hard to call. V was shortened by 0 bases and J by 4 bases, with 4 bases between the two germline ends. CDR1 and CDR2 from the germline V gene are SNHLY and FYNNEI. The CDR3 runs to 13 residues. The CDR3, as DNA: TGTGCCAGCAGTGAAGCGGAGAATCAGCCCCAGCATTTT. Translation: CASSEAENQPQHF.

The V gene is TRBV10-2, the J gene TRBJ1-2; D not resolved. The germline V gene encodes CDR1 WSHSY and CDR2 SAAADI. The CDR3 spans 14 residues. Between the trimmed V and J ends, which lost 0 bases and 0 bases, there was a span of 5 bases. Here the CDR3 reads CASSESSTNYGYTF. The CDR3 bases are TGCGCCAGCAGTGAGTCTAGCACTAACTATGGCTACACCTTC.

This clone was detected only once. This rearrangement joins TRBV7-9 to TRBJ2-7; TRBD2 agrees at 8 bases. After removal of 4 bases from V and 7 bases from J, the junction contained 6 bases not matched to a gene. The length of the CDR3 is 13 residues. Germline V gives CDR1 SEHNR, CDR2 FQNEAQ (reference sequence). The CDR3 nucleotides are TGTGCCAGCAGCTCAAGCGGGAGCAGGGAGCAGTACTTC. Translated, it gives CASSSSGSREQYF.

This chain links TRBV5-1 with TRBJ2-1; unclear D gene. Looked up from germline, CDR1 is SGHRS and CDR2 is YFSETQ. Between the trimmed V and J ends, which lost 0 bases and 8 bases, there was a span of 15 bases. The CDR3 totals 15 residues. CDR3 nucleotide sequence: TGCGCCAGCAGCTTGGCCGGAACACCTCGAGATGAGCAGTTCTTC. Its protein product is CASSLAGTPRDEQFF.

CDR3 nucleotides: TGTGCCAGTAGTATCCGAGGACAGGGGGATCGGTATGGCTACACCTTC. Its protein is CASSIRGQGDRYGYTF. The chain combines TRBV19 with TRBJ1-2, with 10 bases that match TRBD1. This CDR3 spans 16 amino acids. Trimming removed 3 bases from V and 5 bases from J; junction bases left unmatched: 9. Looked up from germline, CDR1 is LNHDA and CDR2 is SQIVND (reference sequence).

The chain joins TRBV28 to TRBJ2-2, with D perhaps TRBD1 (5 bases). The CDR3 extends over 15 amino acids. With 3 bases removed from V and 6 bases from J, the gap between germline ends came to 14 bases. CDR1 and CDR2 from the germline V gene are MDHEN and SYDVKM. The CDR3 sequence is CASSFFPGLAGELFF. CDR3 coding DNA: TGTGCCAGCAGTTTCTTTCCAGGGTTGGCCGGGGAGCTGTTTTTT.

The J gene is TRBJ2-1, the V gene TRBV11-2, with D unresolved. The V end lost 0 bases, the J end lost 8 bases, and 2 bases lay between the germline ends. The CDR3 contains 11 residues. Germline CDR1 reads SGHAT; CDR2 reads FQNNGV. Here the CDR3 DNA reads TGTGCCAGCAGCTTAGAGTATGAGCAGTTCTTC. It yields the protein CASSLEYEQFF.

The rearrangement joins TRBV7-2 to TRBJ2-3; the match to TRBD2 covers 8 bases. The CDR3 is 15 amino acids. J gave up 1 base and V 2 bases, and 2 bases lay outside the gene matches. CDR1 is SGHTA and CDR2 is FQGNSA in the germline V gene. Here the CDR3 DNA reads TGTGCCAGCAGCTTATTCGGGGGGGGCACAGATACGCAGTATTTT. Amino acids: CASSLFGGGTDTQYF.

The chain combines TRBV21-1 with TRBJ1-2. TRBV21-1 is termed a pseudogene. The CDR3 has 14 amino acids. CDR3: CASSKPPRYYGYTF. The CDR3 DNA is TGTGCCAGCAGCAAACCTCCGAGGTACTATGGCTACACCTTC.

The chain links TRBV28 to TRBJ1-1; D is ambiguous. Germline lookup yields CDR1 MDHEN and CDR2 SYDVKM. The CDR3 spans 13 residues. V lost 2 bases and J lost 5, with 9 bases in between. The CDR3 sequence is CASSLRAKTEAFF. As DNA, the CDR3 is TGTGCCAGCAGTTTAAGGGCCAAAACTGAAGCTTTCTTT.

CDR3 protein: CASSPGYQETQYF. The CDR3 DNA is TGTGCCAGCAGCCCTGGGTACCAAGAGACCCAGTACTTC. The rearrangement links TRBV6-6 to TRBJ2-5; D unresolved. The germline V gene encodes CDR1 MNHNY and CDR2 SVGAGI (reference sequence). CDR3 length equals 13 residues. The V end was cut by 6 bases, the J end by 0 bases, with 8 bases between.

This clone has just a few counts. The gene calls are TRBV5-6 and TRBJ1-1, with D unclear. Germline V CDR1 and CDR2: SGHDT, YYEEEE. CDR3 length: 12 residues. Trimming shortened V by 0 bases and J by 7 bases, and 7 bases separated the two germline ends. CDR3 sequence (DNA): TGTGCCAGCAGCTTGGGGCGAAATGAAGCTTTCTTT. Its translation is CASSLGRNEAFF.

The chain links TRBV30 to TRBJ1-5, with D maybe TRBD1 (5 bases). The V gene lost 0 bases and the J gene lost 5 bases, with 11 bases spanning the gap. The CDR3 spans 14 residues. CDR1 GTSNPN and CDR2 SVGIG come from the germline V gene (reference sequence). The CDR3 DNA is TGTGCCTGGAGTGTGGGTGGGACCTATCAGCCCCAGCATTTT. Its protein product is CAWSVGGTYQPQHF.

V is TRBV7-6 and J is TRBJ2-5; 10 bases map to TRBD2. The J segment lost 4 bases and the V segment lost 3 bases, leaving 5 bases of the junction unmatched. Germline V gene sequence: CDR1 SGHVS, CDR2 FNYEAQ. There are 15 residues in the CDR3. Written as DNA, the CDR3 is TGTGCCAGCAGCTTCAAGCGGGGGGGCCCAGAGACCCAGTACTTC. Translated: CASSFKRGGPETQYF.

The V call is TRBV4-3, the J call TRBJ2-5, with D perhaps being TRBD1 or TRBD2 (7 bases each). Trimming removed 1 base at V and 5 bases at J, with 14 bases between. The CDR3 has 15 amino acids. Per the germline V gene, CDR1 is LGHNA and CDR2 is YSLEER. This CDR3 reads CASSQGAGGGETQYF. For the CDR3, the DNA is TGCGCCAGCAGCCAAGGGGCAGGGGGAGGGGAGACCCAGTACTTC.

The gene calls are TRBV18 and TRBJ2-7, with 9 bases fitting TRBD1. Germline CDR1 and CDR2: KGHSH and LQKENI. V dropped 3 bases and J dropped 1; count of bases not matched to a gene: 1. The CDR3 loop spans 14 amino acids. CDR3 in DNA: TGTGCCAGCTCACCGGGACAGGGTTCCTACGAGCAGTACTTC. Translated, it gives CASSPGQGSYEQYF.

The V and J genes are TRBV19 and TRBJ2-2, with TRBD2 matching over 14 bases. V was pared by 6 bases and J by 5 bases, with 8 bases of the junction left unmatched. The CDR3 totals 17 residues. Germline V gives CDR1 LNHDA, CDR2 SQIVND (reference sequence). Written as DNA, the CDR3 is TGTGCCAGTAGGGGCAGAGGGACTAGCGGGAGTACCGGGGAGCTGTTTTTT. Translation gives CASRGRGTSGSTGELFF.

The chain combines TRBV7-2 with TRBJ2-7; 7 nucleotides agree with TRBD1. Germline V gene sequence: CDR1 SGHTA, CDR2 FQGNSA. The CDR3 length is 14 residues. V dropped 2 bases and J dropped 2; count of bases not matched to a gene: 3. This CDR3 is CASSLRQGAYEQYF. CDR3 sequence (DNA): TGTGCCAGCAGCTTAAGACAGGGCGCCTACGAGCAGTACTTC.

The chain links TRBV5-6 to TRBJ2-3, with D unresolved. CDR1 is SGHDT and CDR2 is YYEEEE in the germline V gene. CDR3 length: 19 amino acids. Trimming took 0 bases from V and 1 from J, leaving 21 bases between them. The CDR3 nucleotides are TGTGCCAGCAGCTTGGCCGCGGCGGTGGGTTTAAGGGGCACAGATACGCAGTATTTT. Translating it yields CASSLAAAVGLRGTDTQYF.

The chain carries TRBV19 and TRBJ1-5; D unclear. The CDR3 is 14 residues long. In germline, CDR1 is LNHDA, CDR2 SQIVND (reference sequence). V lost 8 bases, J lost 0 bases, and 11 bases lay in between. DNA for the CDR3: TGTGCCAGTGTACAAGTAGGTAGCAATCAGCCCCAGCATTTT. As protein: CASVQVGSNQPQHF.

The chain couples TRBV6-5 to TRBJ2-7; possibly TRBD1 or TRBD2 for D (6 bases each). With 6 bases removed from V and 0 bases from J, the gap between germline ends came to 9 bases. The CDR3 sequence is 13 residues long. From germline, CDR1 is MNHEY and CDR2 SVGAGI. The CDR3 DNA sequence: TGTGCCAGCAGCAAGGGGGGCTCCTACGAGCAGTACTTC. Translating it yields CASSKGGSYEQYF.

This chain connects TRBV6-6 to TRBJ2-7; D is possibly TRBD2 (5 bases). Germline CDR1 and CDR2: MNHNY and SVGAGI (reference sequence). V lost 4 bases, J lost 7 bases, and 14 bases lay in between. This CDR3 contains 13 residues. The CDR3 DNA reads TGTGCCAGCAGTTTCGGGGAAGTTGGGGAGCAGTACTTC. This encodes CASSFGEVGEQYF.

The chain uses TRBV5-5 and TRBJ2-2, with TRBD1 as a possible D gene (6 bases). Germline-derived CDR1 and CDR2 are SGHKS and YYEKEE (reference sequence). This CDR3 has 14 amino acids. V lost 1 base, J lost 6 bases, and 10 bases lay in between. CDR3 nucleotides: TGTGCCAGCAGCTTGTCAAGGGGGTCCGGGGAGCTGTTTTTT. Protein: CASSLSRGSGELFF.